Presented here are 21 T cell receptor beta chains from one specimen sequenced in a study of post-analysis software for immune sequencing data. Unique molecular identifiers were carried by the TCR beta cDNA libraries. TCRdb reanalysed the PCR reads using MiXCR and keeps one entry per CDR3 protein. The table has hundreds of thousands of distinct CDR3 sequences, roughly 45% seen once. For these receptors, no antigen is known. Whole-study results and caveats: A few TRBV segments occurring more often in patients than controls included TRBV5-6, TRBV5-1 and TRBV20-1.

Sequenced sample: blood. Receptor source: a girl between 5 and 17 years old with multiple sclerosis.

The chain recombines TRBV7-2 with TRBJ1-1; D unclear. Per the germline V gene, CDR1 is SGHTA and CDR2 is FQGNSA. The V gene lost 1 base and the J gene lost 1 base, with 7 bases spanning the gap. The CDR3 has 14 amino acids. The CDR3 here is CASSLGSWNTEAFF. The CDR3 DNA sequence: TGTGCCAGCAGCTTAGGGTCGTGGAACACTGAAGCTTTCTTT.

The J gene is TRBJ1-2, the V gene TRBV29-1, with a tentative D call TRBD1 (5 bases). Germline V lookup: CDR1 SQVTM, CDR2 ANQGSEA. V gave up 6 bases and J gave up 0 bases, with 14 bases separating them. The CDR3 runs to 14 residues. CDR3 in amino acids: CSVQRGGSNYGYTF. The CDR3 DNA is TGCAGCGTCCAACGGGGGGGGTCTAACTATGGCTACACCTTC.

This chain joins TRBV7-9 and TRBJ1-1, with D possibly being TRBD1 (5 bases). V lost 5 bases and J 1 base, leaving 14 bases between the germline ends. The CDR3 spans 15 residues. Germline V CDR1 and CDR2: SEHNR, FQNEAQ (reference sequence). CDR3 amino acids: CASSTDMARNTEAFF. CDR3 DNA sequence: TGTGCCAGCAGCACGGACATGGCAAGGAACACTGAAGCTTTCTTT.

V and J are TRBV5-1 and TRBJ2-1, with D possibly TRBD1 on 6 matching bases. Germline CDR1 and CDR2: SGHRS and YFSETQ. The CDR3 has 15 residues. The ends were cut back, 1 base at V and 1 base at J, with 9 bases in the middle. CDR3 nucleotide sequence: TGCGCCAGCAGCTTGCCAGGGGCTTCCTACAATGAGCAGTTCTTC. It encodes CASSLPGASYNEQFF.

V is TRBV7-8 and J is TRBJ2-3; 8 nucleotides agree with TRBD2. The ends lost 5 bases at V and 2 bases at J; junction bases unmatched: 9. The CDR3 length is 16 residues. Germline CDR1 and CDR2: SGHVS and FQNEAQ. CDR3 loop: CASSTGGAGYTDTQYF. The CDR3 DNA reads as TGTGCCAGCAGCACGGGAGGGGCGGGGTACACAGATACGCAGTATTTT.

V and J are TRBV5-1 and TRBJ2-1, with 9 nucleotides matching TRBD2. CDR1 is SGHRS and CDR2 is YFSETQ in the germline V gene. This CDR3 has 15 residues. V lost 5 bases to trimming and J lost 4 bases; unmatched junction nucleotides: 7. CDR3 amino acids: CASRSHLAGYNEQFF. Written as DNA, the CDR3 is TGCGCCAGCAGGAGTCACCTAGCGGGATACAATGAGCAGTTCTTC.

This chain connects TRBV6-1 to TRBJ2-7; perhaps TRBD1 as D (5 bases). Germline V gives CDR1 MNHNS, CDR2 SASEGT. V shed 6 bases and J shed 1 base, with 7 bases lying between them. The CDR3 is 12 residues long. CDR3: CASRDISYEQYF. The CDR3, as DNA: TGTGCCAGCAGGGACATATCCTACGAGCAGTACTTC.

The chain uses TRBV5-1 and TRBJ2-5, with a weak D call TRBD2 (5 bases). The CDR3 spans 14 residues. The V gene lost 3 bases and the J gene lost 0 bases, with 9 bases spanning the gap. Germline V gives CDR1 SGHRS, CDR2 YFSETQ. CDR3 nucleotide sequence: TGCGCCAGCAGCTCTAGCAACTACCAAGAGACCCAGTACTTC. Its translation is CASSSSNYQETQYF.

This rearrangement joins TRBV28 to TRBJ2-7; D may be TRBD1 or TRBD2 (5 bases each). Trimming stripped 4 bases from V and 3 bases from J, with 22 bases between. Per the germline V gene, CDR1 is MDHEN and CDR2 is SYDVKM. The CDR3 covers 17 residues. CDR3 bases: TGTGCCAGCAGTTCTCCGCGCTATCGGGGCCTCCACTACGAGCAGTACTTC. Translated, it gives CASSSPRYRGLHYEQYF.

In its sample, this clonotype was seen a few times. The chain employs TRBV2 and TRBJ2-1; D is undetermined. Germline V gene data show CDR1 as SNHLY and CDR2 as FYNNEI. V lost 7 bases and J 10 bases, leaving 11 bases between the germline ends. The CDR3 loop spans 11 amino acids. The CDR3: CASIDNVEQFF. CDR3 sequence (DNA): TGTGCCAGCATCGATAACGTAGAGCAGTTCTTC.

V is TRBV7-2 and J is TRBJ2-7, with 10 nucleotides matching TRBD2. Looked up from germline, CDR1 is SGHTA and CDR2 is FQGNSA. V dropped 5 bases and J dropped 1; count of bases not matched to a gene: 8. CDR3 length equals 16 residues. The CDR3 here is CASSALAGVRSYEQYF. The CDR3 DNA reads as TGTGCCAGCAGCGCCCTAGCGGGAGTTCGGTCCTACGAGCAGTACTTC.

On this clonotype itself: A much bigger clone sits one base away, suggesting this may be a read error. The chain links TRBV3-1 to TRBJ2-1; D uncertain. The CDR3 runs to 12 residues. Trimming removed 3 bases from V and 4 bases from J, with 4 bases in between. Germline CDR1 and CDR2: LGHDT and YNNKEL (reference sequence). CDR3 amino acids: CASSHDYNEQFF. The CDR3 DNA follows: TGTGCCAGCAGCCACGATTACAATGAGCAGTTCTTC.

This clonotype was seen only a few times. The chain carries TRBV7-8 and TRBJ2-1; the D gene is possibly TRBD1 (6 bases). CDR1 and CDR2 from the germline V gene are SGHVS and FQNEAQ. The germline V and J ends were trimmed by 2 bases and 7 bases, with 18 bases remaining between them. The CDR3 has 16 residues. CDR3 sequence: CASSLRGDMGSNEQFF. CDR3 DNA sequence: TGTGCCAGCAGCTTACGAGGGGACATGGGGTCGAATGAGCAGTTCTTC.

The V and J genes are TRBV20-1 and TRBJ2-4, with 7 bases matching TRBD2. V lost 3 bases to trimming and J lost 9 bases; unmatched junction nucleotides: 8. CDR1 DFQATT and CDR2 SNEGSKA come from the germline V gene (reference sequence). The CDR3 consists of 13 residues. The CDR3 here is CSARGIGEGIQYF. In nucleotides, the CDR3 is TGCAGTGCTAGGGGAATAGGGGAGGGCATTCAGTACTTC.

This clonotype has just a few counts. V and J are TRBV20-1 and TRBJ2-1; D not resolved. Germline loops: CDR1 DFQATT, CDR2 SNEGSKA (reference sequence). V was trimmed by 3 bases and J by 6 bases, leaving 9 bases between them. The CDR3 spans 12 residues. Here the CDR3 DNA reads TGCAGTGCTAGTAGGAGTCCCAATGAGCAGTTCTTC. This codes for CSASRSPNEQFF.

This clonotype has just one count. In nucleotides, the CDR3 is TGTGCCAGCAGTTTATTAGCGGGACTAGCGGGAGTAGAGGTTGAGACCCAGTACTTC. Amino acids: CASSLLAGLAGVEVETQYF. This rearrangement joins TRBV28 to TRBJ2-5, with 14 bases fitting TRBD2. After removal of 1 base from V and 5 bases from J, the junction contained 12 bases not matched to a gene. Per germline, CDR1 MDHEN and CDR2 SYDVKM. The CDR3 is 19 residues long.

V gene TRBV13 combines with J gene TRBJ2-5, with D perhaps TRBD2 (5 bases). This CDR3 spans 14 amino acids. Germline V lookup: CDR1 PRHDT, CDR2 FYEKMQ (reference sequence). The V end lost 2 bases, the J end lost 4 bases, and 11 bases lay between the germline ends. The CDR3 DNA is TGTGCCAGCAGCTTACTAGCTACCCTAGAGACCCAGTACTTC. This codes for CASSLLATLETQYF.

J is TRBJ2-1 and V is TRBV27; D gene unclear. The CDR3 has 16 residues. The germline V and J ends were trimmed by 3 bases and 9 bases, with 21 bases remaining between them. Germline loops: CDR1 MNHEY, CDR2 SMNVEV (reference sequence). DNA of the CDR3: TGTGCCAGCAGTTTTGACGGGCGTAGGAGTCTGAGTGAGCAGTTCTTC. Protein product: CASSFDGRRSLSEQFF.

V and J are TRBV6-5 and TRBJ2-1, with 8 bases identical to TRBD1. Judging by the DNA end, TRBJ2-7 fits better; the J call may be wrong. The germline V gene encodes CDR1 MNHEY and CDR2 SVGAGI. The CDR3 extends over 13 amino acids. The CDR3 region is CASSLGQGHEQYF. The CDR3 region has the DNA TGTGCCAGCAGCCTAGGACAGGGCCACGAGCAGTACTTC.

This clonotype was detected only a few times. The rearrangement links TRBV4-1 to TRBJ2-5; TRBD2 aligns across 9 bases. This CDR3 region has 18 residues. The germline V gene has CDR1 MGHRA and CDR2 YSYEKL. J lost 0 bases, V lost 0 bases, and 8 bases had no gene match. CDR3: CASSQERGASGDQETQYF. The DNA for the CDR3 is TGCGCCAGCAGCCAAGAAAGGGGGGCTAGCGGGGACCAAGAGACCCAGTACTTC.

The gene calls are TRBV20-1 and TRBJ2-5; 12 bases are shared with TRBD2. J lost 2 bases, V lost 0 bases, and 7 bases had no gene match. Germline-derived CDR1 and CDR2 are DFQATT and SNEGSKA (reference sequence). CDR3 size: 17 residues. CDR3 nucleotides: TGCAGTGCTAGAGATCTAGCGGGGGGGCCGGGACAAGAGACCCAGTACTTC. This gives the protein CSARDLAGGPGQETQYF.